The sequence of this T cell receptor beta chain was determined in a study of a mutant IDH1 vaccine in newly diagnosed glioma (dated by TCRdb to 2020 to 2022). For the wider study: Vaccination was initiated 4-6 weeks after radiotherapy alone, or concurrently with temozolomide cycles in the chemotherapy-containing groups. For exploratory analyses, longitudinal TCRB deep sequencing was carried out in about two dozen treated patients wherever samples were available. Visit V12 was the week-35 safety follow-up and visit V13 was the week-47 end of study. Peripheral blood was collected at six visits: V03 (baseline), V05, V07, V10, V12 and V13. Of the 30 or so patients who were treated, about 60% were male and approximately 38% were female, and the mean age was around 40 years. Prior to enrollment, standard therapy consisting of radiotherapy alone, temozolomide alone, or radiochemotherapy with temozolomide had been administered to patients, with the combination being received by most patients.

The sample's time point label, decoded: week 47, end of study. Each vaccine dose, consisting of 300 ug of a 20-mer mutant IDH1 peptide in Montanide, was administered subcutaneously with topical imiquimod. Across visits V03 through V10, patients got a total of eight vaccinations, given in weeks 1, 3, 5, 7, 11, 15, 19 and 23. Newly diagnosed WHO grade 3 or 4 IDH1-mutant astrocytomas showing loss of nuclear ATRX were present in the donors. The samples were drawn from NOA16, a multicentre, single-arm, open-label phase I trial in Germany that tested a mutant IDH1 peptide vaccine in humans for the first time. The DNeasy Blood and Tissue Kit was used to extract genomic DNA from EDTA blood for TCRB sequencing. What the authors observed across the whole study: The authors stated that sample limitations prevented analyses of patient blood samples from being reproduced. PBMC samples for TCRB deep sequencing were selected based on availability. Pseudoprogression appeared unrelated to alterations in the top peripheral T cell clonotypes detected by TCRB sequencing. Vaccine-induced immune responses across multiple MHC alleles were detected in roughly 94% of patients.

This clone was found once. No cognate antigen has been identified for it. No base quality values were provided; no much bigger clone lies one nucleotide off. The CDR1 and CDR2 encoded by the germline V gene are ENHRY and SYGVKD. The V end loses 8 bases and the J end loses 5 bases, and a stretch of 17 bases separates them. From the cysteine through the phenylalanine, the CDR3 covers 14 amino acids. The entry retains the CDR3 DNA only, 42 bases that are in frame from base 1. The library was built by means of the immunoSEQ multiplex PCR assay. The hsTCRB Kit was used according to the manufacturer's protocol to amplify rearranged TCR beta chain sequences. An Illumina MiSeq was used to sequence the TCRB libraries. On the study's bioinformatics: The kit vendor's proprietary platform handled demultiplexing, trimming and gene mapping. TCRdb provides this immuneACCESS table in a form limited to in-frame rearrangements. Some clones are lacking; in checked studies, under half of them reflect an unresolved V gene, and why the rest are absent is not known. That table is the source of V, J and clone size, and D and trimming were worked out from the DNA. Counted in this sample were around 50,000 clones; 70% to 85% of them appeared once. 4.3% of the sample goes to the ten largest clones.

This receptor was identified in a woman aged 30 to 39 with glioma. Some clones in this sample may be carry-over from other donors' samples. Here the sequenced sample was PBMCs, taken from a glioma patient whose treatment included an IDH1 peptide vaccine. This sequence uses TRBV10-3 and TRBJ2-3, and perhaps TRBD2 as D gene, on 6 matching bases. The nucleotide sequence reads as follows: TGTGCCATCGGGGAGGTACAGACCCGAGATACGCAGTATTTT. This is translated as CAIGEVQTRDTQYF.